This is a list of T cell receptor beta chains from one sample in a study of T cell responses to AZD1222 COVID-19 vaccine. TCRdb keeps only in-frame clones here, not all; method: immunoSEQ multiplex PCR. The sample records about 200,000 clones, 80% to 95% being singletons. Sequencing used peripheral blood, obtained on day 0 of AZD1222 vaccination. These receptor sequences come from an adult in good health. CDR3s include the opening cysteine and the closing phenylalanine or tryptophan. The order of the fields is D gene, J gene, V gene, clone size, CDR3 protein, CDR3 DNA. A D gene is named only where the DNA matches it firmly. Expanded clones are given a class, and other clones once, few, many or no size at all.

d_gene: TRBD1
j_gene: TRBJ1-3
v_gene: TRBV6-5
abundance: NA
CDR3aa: CASKTGLSGNTIYF
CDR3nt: TGTGCCAGCAAGACAGGGCTCTCTGGAAACACCATATATTTT

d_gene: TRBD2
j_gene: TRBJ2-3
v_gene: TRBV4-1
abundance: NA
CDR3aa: CASSHITSGTDTQYF
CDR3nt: TGCGCCAGCAGCCATATTACTAGCGGCACAGATACGCAGTATTTT

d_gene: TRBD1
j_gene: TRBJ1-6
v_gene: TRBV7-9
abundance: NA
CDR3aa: CASRRDRVGSPLHF
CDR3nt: TGTGCCAGCAGAAGAGACAGGGTCGGTTCACCCCTCCACTTT

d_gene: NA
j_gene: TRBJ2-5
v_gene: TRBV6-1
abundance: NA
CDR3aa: CASSEMEGARETQYF
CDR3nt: TGTGCCAGCAGTGAAATGGAGGGGGCGAGAGAGACCCAGTACTTC

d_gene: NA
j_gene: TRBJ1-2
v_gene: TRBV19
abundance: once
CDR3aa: CASSIFPIPSGYTF
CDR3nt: TGTGCCAGTAGTATTTTCCCCATCCCAAGTGGCTACACCTTC

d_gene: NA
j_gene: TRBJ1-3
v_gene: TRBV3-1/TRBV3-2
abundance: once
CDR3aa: CASSRDNPPKGSGNTIYF
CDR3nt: TGTGCCAGCAGCCGAGACAACCCACCTAAGGGCTCTGGAAACACCATATATTTT

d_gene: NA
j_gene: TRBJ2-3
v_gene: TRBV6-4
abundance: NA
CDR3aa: CASSDSRDFHTDTQYF
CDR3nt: TGTGCCAGCAGTGACTCGAGGGACTTCCACACAGATACGCAGTATTTT

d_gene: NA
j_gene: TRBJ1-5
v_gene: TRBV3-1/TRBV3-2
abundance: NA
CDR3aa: CASSQGVVERQPQHF
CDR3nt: TGTGCCAGCAGCCAAGGAGTAGTCGAAAGACAGCCCCAGCATTTT

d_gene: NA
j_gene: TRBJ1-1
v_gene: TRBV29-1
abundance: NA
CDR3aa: CSVDGNVATEAFF
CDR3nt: TGCAGCGTTGATGGCAATGTGGCGACTGAAGCTTTCTTT

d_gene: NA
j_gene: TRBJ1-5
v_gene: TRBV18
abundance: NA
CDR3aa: CASSPTQGNQPQHF
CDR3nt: TGTGCCAGCTCACCGACACAGGGCAATCAGCCCCAGCATTTT

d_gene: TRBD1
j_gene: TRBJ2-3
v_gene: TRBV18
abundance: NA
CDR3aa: CASSPPRDRADTQYF
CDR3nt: TGTGCCAGCTCACCACCGAGGGACAGGGCAGATACGCAGTATTTT

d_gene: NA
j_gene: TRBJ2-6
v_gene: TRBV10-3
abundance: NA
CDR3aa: CAISLSGANVLTF
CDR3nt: TGTGCCATCAGCCTATCTGGGGCCAACGTCCTGACTTTC

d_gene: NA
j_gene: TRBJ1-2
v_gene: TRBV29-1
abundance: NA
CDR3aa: CSVEGIQRDGYTF
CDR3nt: TGCAGCGTTGAGGGGATCCAACGGGATGGCTACACCTTC

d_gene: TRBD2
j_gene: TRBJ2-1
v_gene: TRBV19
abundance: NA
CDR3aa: CASSPISPGLAGSNNEQFF
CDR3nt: TGTGCCAGTAGCCCGATTTCCCCGGGACTAGCGGGGTCTAACAATGAGCAGTTCTTC

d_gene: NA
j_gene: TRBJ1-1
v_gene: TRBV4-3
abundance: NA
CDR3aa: CASSQGQLLNTEAFF
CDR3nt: TGCGCCAGCAGCCAAGGACAGTTATTGAACACTGAAGCTTTCTTT

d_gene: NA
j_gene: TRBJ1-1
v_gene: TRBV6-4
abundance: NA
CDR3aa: CASSDSGGIGEAFF
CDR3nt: TGTGCCAGCAGTGACTCAGGGGGAATTGGTGAAGCTTTCTTT

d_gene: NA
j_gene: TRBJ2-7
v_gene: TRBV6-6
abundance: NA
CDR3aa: CASSRDATYEQYF
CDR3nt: TGTGCCAGCAGTAGGGACGCTACCTACGAGCAGTACTTC

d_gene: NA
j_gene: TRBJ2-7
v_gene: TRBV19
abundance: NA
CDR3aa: CASSIGGRSYEQYF
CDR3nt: TGTGCCAGTAGTATTGGGGGCAGATCCTACGAGCAGTACTTC

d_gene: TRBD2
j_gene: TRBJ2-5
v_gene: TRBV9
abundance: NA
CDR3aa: CASSVDRGGGQETQYF
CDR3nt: TGTGCCAGCAGCGTAGATCGGGGGGGCGGGCAAGAGACCCAGTACTTC

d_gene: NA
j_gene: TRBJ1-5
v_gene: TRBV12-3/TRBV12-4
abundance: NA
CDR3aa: CASSRGEHQPQHF
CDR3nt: TGTGCCAGCAGTCGGGGAGAACATCAGCCCCAGCATTTT

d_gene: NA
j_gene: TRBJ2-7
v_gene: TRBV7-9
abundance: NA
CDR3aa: CASSLDDSYEQYF
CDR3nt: TGTGCCAGCAGCTTAGACGATAGCTACGAGCAGTACTTC

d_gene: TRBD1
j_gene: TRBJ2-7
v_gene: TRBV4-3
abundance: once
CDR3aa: CASSQARTGGYEQYF
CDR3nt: TGCGCCAGCAGCCAAGCTAGGACAGGAGGCTACGAGCAGTACTTC

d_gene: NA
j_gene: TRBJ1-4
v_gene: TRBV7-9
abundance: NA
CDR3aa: CASRPAEGRKLFF
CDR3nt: TGTGCCAGCAGACCGGCGGAGGGACGGAAACTGTTTTTT

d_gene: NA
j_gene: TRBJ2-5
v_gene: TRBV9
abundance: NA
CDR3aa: CASSTNLGQEAETQYF
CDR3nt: TGTGCCAGCAGTACCAATCTGGGGCAGGAGGCAGAGACCCAGTACTTC

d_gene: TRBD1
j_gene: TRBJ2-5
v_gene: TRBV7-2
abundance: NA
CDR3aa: CASSLSRTGGLWETQYF
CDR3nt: TGTGCCAGCAGCTTATCCAGGACAGGAGGTCTATGGGAGACCCAGTACTTC

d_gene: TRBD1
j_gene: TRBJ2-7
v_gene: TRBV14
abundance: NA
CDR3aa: CASSPRDRGHEQYF
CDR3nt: TGTGCCAGCAGCCCCCGGGACAGGGGCCACGAGCAGTACTTC

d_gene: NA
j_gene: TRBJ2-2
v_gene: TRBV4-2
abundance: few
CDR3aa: CASSQDHAGAHTGELFF
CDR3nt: TGTGCCAGCAGCCAAGATCATGCGGGGGCCCACACCGGGGAGCTGTTTTTT

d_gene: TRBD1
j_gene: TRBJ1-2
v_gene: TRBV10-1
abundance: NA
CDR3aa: CATPGQDLSYTF
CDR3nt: TGCGCCACCCCGGGACAGGACTTAAGCTACACCTTC

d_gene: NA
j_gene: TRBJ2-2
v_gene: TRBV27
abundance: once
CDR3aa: CASTSNTGELFF
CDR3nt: TGTGCCAGCACCTCAAACACCGGGGAGCTGTTTTTT

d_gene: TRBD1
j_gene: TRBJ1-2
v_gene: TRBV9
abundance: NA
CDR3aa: CASSAGQGNYGYTF
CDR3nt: TGTGCCAGCAGCGCGGGACAGGGTAACTATGGCTACACCTTC

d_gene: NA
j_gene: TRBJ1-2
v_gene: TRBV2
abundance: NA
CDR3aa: CASSEMGRNYGYTF
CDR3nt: TGTGCCAGCAGTGAAATGGGACGTAACTATGGCTACACCTTC

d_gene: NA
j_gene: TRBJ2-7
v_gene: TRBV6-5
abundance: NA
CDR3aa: CASTPGETYEQYF
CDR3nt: TGTGCCAGCACCCCCGGGGAGACCTACGAGCAGTACTTC

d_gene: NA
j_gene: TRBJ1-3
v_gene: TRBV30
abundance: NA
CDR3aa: CALEAQGAGNTIYF
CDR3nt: TGTGCCTTGGAGGCCCAGGGCGCCGGAAACACCATATATTTT

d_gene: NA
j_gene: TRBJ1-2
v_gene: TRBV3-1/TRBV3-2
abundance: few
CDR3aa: CASSGGSYGYTF
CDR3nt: TGTGCCAGCAGCGGAGGGTCCTATGGCTACACCTTC

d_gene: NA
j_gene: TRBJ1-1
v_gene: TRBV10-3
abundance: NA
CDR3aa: CAINGGRTDTEAFF
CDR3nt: TGTGCCATCAACGGGGGTAGAACCGACACTGAAGCTTTCTTT

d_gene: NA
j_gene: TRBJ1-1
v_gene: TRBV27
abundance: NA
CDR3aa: CASSLSGILNTEAFF
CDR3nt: TGTGCCAGCAGTTTATCGGGGATCTTGAACACTGAAGCTTTCTTT

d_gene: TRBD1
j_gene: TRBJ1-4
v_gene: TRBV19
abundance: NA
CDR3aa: CASSWTGGREKLFF
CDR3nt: TGTGCCAGTAGTTGGACAGGGGGGAGAGAAAAACTGTTTTTT

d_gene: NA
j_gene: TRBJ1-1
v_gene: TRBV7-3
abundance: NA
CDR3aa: CASSSTGFDTEAFF
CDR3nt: TGTGCCAGCAGCTCAACAGGGTTCGACACTGAAGCTTTCTTT

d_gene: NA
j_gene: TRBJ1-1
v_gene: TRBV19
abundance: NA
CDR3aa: CASSIQRNTEAFF
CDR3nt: TGTGCCAGTAGTATCCAGAGGAACACTGAAGCTTTCTTT

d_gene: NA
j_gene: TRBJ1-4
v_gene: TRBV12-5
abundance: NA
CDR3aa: CASGECRLSEKLFF
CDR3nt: TGTGCTAGTGGTGAGTGCAGGTTATCGGAAAAACTGTTTTTT

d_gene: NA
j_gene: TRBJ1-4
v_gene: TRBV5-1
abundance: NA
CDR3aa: CASSPGRESEKLFF
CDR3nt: TGCGCCAGCAGCCCGGGTAGAGAGAGTGAAAAACTGTTTTTT